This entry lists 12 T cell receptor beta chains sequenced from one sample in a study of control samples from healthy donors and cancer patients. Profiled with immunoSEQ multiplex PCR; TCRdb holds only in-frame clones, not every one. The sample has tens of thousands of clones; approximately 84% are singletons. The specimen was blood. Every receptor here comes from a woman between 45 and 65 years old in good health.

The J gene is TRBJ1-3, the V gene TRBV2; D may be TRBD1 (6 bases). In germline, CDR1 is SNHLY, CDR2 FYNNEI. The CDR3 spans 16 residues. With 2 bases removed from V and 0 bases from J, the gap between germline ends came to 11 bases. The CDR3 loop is CASSERGVLSGNTIYF. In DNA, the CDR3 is TGTGCCAGCAGTGAAAGGGGGGTACTCTCTGGAAACACCATATATTTT.

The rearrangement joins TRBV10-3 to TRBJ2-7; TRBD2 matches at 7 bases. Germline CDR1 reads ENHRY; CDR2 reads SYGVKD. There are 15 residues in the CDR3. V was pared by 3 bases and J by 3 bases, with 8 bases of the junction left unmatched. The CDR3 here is CAISEKGLRFYEQYF. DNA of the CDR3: TGTGCCATCAGTGAAAAGGGACTAAGATTCTACGAGCAGTACTTC.

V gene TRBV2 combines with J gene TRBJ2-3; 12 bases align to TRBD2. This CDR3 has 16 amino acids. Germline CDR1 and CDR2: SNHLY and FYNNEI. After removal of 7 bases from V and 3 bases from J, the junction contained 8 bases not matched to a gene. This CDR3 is CASIPVTSGRTDTQYF. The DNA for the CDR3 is TGTGCCAGCATCCCCGTGACTAGCGGGAGAACAGATACGCAGTATTTT.

The CDR3, as DNA: TGTGCCAGCACCACAGCGAATGAGCAGTTCTTC. This encodes CASTTANEQFF. The chain has TRBV28 and TRBJ2-1; D not certain. The germline V gene encodes CDR1 MDHEN and CDR2 SYDVKM. This CDR3 comprises 11 residues. With 7 bases removed from V and 7 bases from J, the gap between germline ends came to 8 bases.

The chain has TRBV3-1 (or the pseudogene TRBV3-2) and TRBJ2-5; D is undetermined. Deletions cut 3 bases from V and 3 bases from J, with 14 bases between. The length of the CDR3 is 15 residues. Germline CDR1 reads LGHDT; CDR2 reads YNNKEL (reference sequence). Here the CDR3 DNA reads TGTGCCAGCAGCCATCTCGGGCCTCGGAAAGAGACCCAGTACTTC. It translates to CASSHLGPRKETQYF.

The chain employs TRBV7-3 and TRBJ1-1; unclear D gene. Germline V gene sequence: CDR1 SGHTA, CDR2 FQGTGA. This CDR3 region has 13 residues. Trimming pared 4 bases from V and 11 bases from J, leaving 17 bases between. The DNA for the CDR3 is TGTGCCAGCAGCTCGGGTTTCGGTGCCGAGGCTTTCTTT. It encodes CASSSGFGAEAFF.

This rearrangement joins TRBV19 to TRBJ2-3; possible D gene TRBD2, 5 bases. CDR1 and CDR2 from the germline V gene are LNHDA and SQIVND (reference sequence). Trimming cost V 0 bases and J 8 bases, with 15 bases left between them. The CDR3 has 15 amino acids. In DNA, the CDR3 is TGTGCCAGTAGTATAGAAGGAGGAGATTCGAGTACGCAGTATTTT. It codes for CASSIEGGDSSTQYF.

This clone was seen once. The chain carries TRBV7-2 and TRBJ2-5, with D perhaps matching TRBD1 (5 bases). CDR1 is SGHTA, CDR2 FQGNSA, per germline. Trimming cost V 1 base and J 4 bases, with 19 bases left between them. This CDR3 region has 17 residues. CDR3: CASSLDRSGRARETQYF. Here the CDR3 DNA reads TGTGCCAGCAGCTTAGACCGGAGTGGCAGGGCCAGAGAGACCCAGTACTTC.

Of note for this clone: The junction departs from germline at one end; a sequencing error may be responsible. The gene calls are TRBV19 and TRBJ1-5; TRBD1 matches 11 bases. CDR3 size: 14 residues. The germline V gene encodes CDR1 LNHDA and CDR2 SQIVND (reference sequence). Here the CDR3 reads CASNGQGANQPQHF. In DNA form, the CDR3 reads TGTGCAAGTAACGGACAGGGGGCCAATCAGCCCCAGCATTTT.

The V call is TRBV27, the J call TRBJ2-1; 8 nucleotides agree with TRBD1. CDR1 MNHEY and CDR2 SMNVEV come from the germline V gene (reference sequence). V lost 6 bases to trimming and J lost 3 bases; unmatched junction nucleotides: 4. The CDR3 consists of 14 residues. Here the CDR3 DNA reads TGTGCCAGCAGGAGGACAGGGAGCTACAATGAGCAGTTCTTC. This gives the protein CASRRTGSYNEQFF.

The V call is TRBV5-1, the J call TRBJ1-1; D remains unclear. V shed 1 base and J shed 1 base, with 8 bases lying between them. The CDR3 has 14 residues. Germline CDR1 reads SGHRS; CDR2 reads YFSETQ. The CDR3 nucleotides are TGCGCCAGCAGCTTGTTCGACAAGAACACTGAAGCTTTCTTT. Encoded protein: CASSLFDKNTEAFF.

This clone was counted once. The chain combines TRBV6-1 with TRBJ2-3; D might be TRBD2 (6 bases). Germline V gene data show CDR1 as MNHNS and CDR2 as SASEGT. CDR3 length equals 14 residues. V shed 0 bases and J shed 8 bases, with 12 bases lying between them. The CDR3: CASSEALVGGTQYF. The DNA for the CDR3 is TGTGCCAGCAGTGAAGCGCTGGTGGGAGGTACGCAGTATTTT.